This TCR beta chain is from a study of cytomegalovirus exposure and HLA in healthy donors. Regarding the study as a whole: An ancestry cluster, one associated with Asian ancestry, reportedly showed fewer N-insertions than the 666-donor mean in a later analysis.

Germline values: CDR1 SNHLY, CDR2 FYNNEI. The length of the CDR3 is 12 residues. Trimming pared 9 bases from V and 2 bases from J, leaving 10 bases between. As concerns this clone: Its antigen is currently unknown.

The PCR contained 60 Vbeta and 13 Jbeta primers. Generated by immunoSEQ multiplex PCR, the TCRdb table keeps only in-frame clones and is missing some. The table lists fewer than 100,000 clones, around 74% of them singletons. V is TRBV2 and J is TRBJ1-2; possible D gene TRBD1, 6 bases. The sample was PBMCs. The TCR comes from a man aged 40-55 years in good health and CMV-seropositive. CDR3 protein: CASQQGNYGYTF. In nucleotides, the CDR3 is TGTGCCAGTCAACAGGGAAACTATGGCTACACCTTC.